This T cell receptor beta chain was obtained from a study of blood T cell repertoires in COVID-19. Study information: COVID-19 samples, acute and convalescent, were from the United States, Italy and Spain. PBMCs, B-cell-depleted T cells, or T cells provided the cDNA or gDNA that made up the material.

The V and J ends lost 5 bases and 0 bases respectively, with 8 bases between them. The CDR3 is 15 residues long. CDR1 is LNHDA, CDR2 SQIVND, per germline (reference sequence). In the original analysis: Amplification from reference gene primers served as the basis for estimated nucleated cell counts. Using immunoSEQ multiplex PCR, the repertoire was profiled, and TCRdb retains in-frame clones only, with some absent. V, J and clone size are taken as reported in that table, and D and trimming were inferred from the DNA itself. The table lists approximately 100,000 clones, around 89% of them singletons. The sample taken for sequencing was peripheral blood. V is TRBV19 and J is TRBJ2-6, with D tentatively TRBD2 (5 bases). This receptor was identified in a human donor with acute or convalescent COVID-19. The donor label of this sample is uncertain. CDR3 in DNA: TGTGCCAGTAGTCGGGGTCCCTCTGGGGCCAACGTCCTGACTTTC. Translated: CASSRGPSGANVLTF. Filled out from reference TRBV19 and TRBJ2-6, the complete variable domain reads DGGITQSPKYLFRKEGQNVTLSCEQNLNHDAMYWYRQDPGQGLRLIYYSQIVNDFQKGDIAEGYSVSREKKESFPLTVTSAQKNPTAFYLCASSRGPSGANVLTFGAGSRLTVL.